These T cell receptor beta chains were read from a single sample in a study of Graves' ophthalmopathy and Graves' hyperthyroidism. TCRdb reanalysed the multiplex PCR reads using MiXCR and keeps one entry per CDR3 protein. Here the sample spans around 660,000 distinct CDR3 sequences, roughly 39% being singletons. The sequenced material came from peripheral blood. Receptor source: an adult man with Graves' ophthalmopathy. The CDR3 runs from the conserved cysteine through the conserved F or W. D genes are given only for firm matches. The listing skips clone size in some rows; elsewhere it reads once, few, many or a size class.

v_call	j_call	d_call	clone_size	cdr3_aa	cdr3_nt
TRBV10-3	TRBJ1-3	-	many	CAISELESANSGNTIYF	TGTGCCATCAGTGAGCTCGAGTCGGCGAACTCTGGAAACACCATATATTTT
TRBV24-1	TRBJ2-3	-	-	CATSDRGTDTQYF	TGTGCCACCAGTGACCGCGGCACAGATACGCAGTATTTT
TRBV12-3/TRBV12-4	TRBJ2-2	-	few	CASTPRTETGELFF	TGTGCCAGCACCCCCCGGACTGAGACCGGGGAGCTGTTTTTT
TRBV5-1	TRBJ1-2	-	-	CASSLGDGFTYGYTF	TGCGCCAGCAGCTTGGGGGACGGGTTCACCTATGGCTACACCTTC
TRBV19	TRBJ2-7	-	-	CAWSVSGTYEQYF	TGTGCCTGGAGTGTTAGCGGCACCTACGAGCAGTACTTC
TRBV5-5	TRBJ2-2	TRBD1	few	CASSRLTGGAGTGELFF	TGTGCCAGCAGCCGACTTACAGGGGGCGCGGGCACCGGGGAGCTGTTTTTT
TRBV6-5	TRBJ2-5	-	many	CASSYSTPSAETQYF	TGTGCCAGCAGTTACTCGACACCTAGCGCAGAGACCCAGTACTTC
TRBV9	TRBJ2-3	-	-	CASSARTATDTQYF	TGTGCCAGCAGCGCCCGGACAGCGACAGATACGCAGTATTTT
TRBV10-3	TRBJ1-1	TRBD1	many	CAISVRGQLNTEAFF	TGTGCCATCAGTGTCCGGGGACAGTTGAACACTGAAGCTTTCTTT
TRBV5-5	TRBJ2-5	-	-	CVSSLGGSDQETQYF	TGCGTCAGCAGCTTGGGTGGGTCGGATCAAGAGACCCAGTACTTC
TRBV3-1	TRBJ1-2	TRBD1	many	CASSQGGQGRGYTF	TGTGCCAGCAGCCAAGGGGGACAGGGGCGCGGCTACACCTTC
TRBV9	TRBJ1-4	TRBD1	-	CASSAQGAGEKLFF	TGTGCCAGCAGCGCACAGGGGGCAGGTGAAAAACTGTTTTTT
TRBV2	TRBJ2-2	-	-	CASSVAQGTGELFF	TGTGCCAGCAGTGTGGCGCAGGGGACCGGGGAGCTGTTTTTT
TRBV19	TRBJ1-6	-	-	CASTLIRPPGKSPLHF	TGTGCCAGTACCTTAATCCGACCCCCAGGCAAGTCACCCCTCCACTTT
TRBV10-3	TRBJ1-6	-	many	CAIYDGTNSPLHF	TGTGCCATCTATGACGGAACTAATTCACCCCTCCACTTT